Presented here are 13 T cell receptor beta chains from one specimen sequenced in a study of T-cell reconstitution after alpha-beta-depleted transplantation in children. Using unique molecular identifiers, the investigators prepared the TCRbeta library. MiXCR, run by TCRdb on the PCR reads, gives a single entry per CDR3 protein. Of around 800,000 distinct CDR3 sequences listed, roughly 15% are singletons. Sample: PBMCs, mostly from graft donor cells, taken 360 days after TCRalphabeta/CD19-depleted stem cell transplant. These receptors originate from a male patient aged 5 to 17 who had a stem cell transplant for acute lymphoblastic leukemia, so the T cells may come from the graft donor.

This clonotype turned up a few times. V gene TRBV7-9 combines with J gene TRBJ2-7, with D unclear. The ends were cut back, 3 bases at V and 2 bases at J, with 11 bases in the middle. The CDR3 contains 14 residues. Germline V CDR1 and CDR2: SEHNR, FQNEAQ (reference sequence). The CDR3 nucleotides are TGTGCCAGCAGCTTCCTGATAAGCCCCTACGAGCAGTACTTC. Translated: CASSFLISPYEQYF.

V is TRBV19 and J is TRBJ2-6, with D uncertain. This CDR3 contains 11 residues. Germline CDR1 reads LNHDA; CDR2 reads SQIVND (reference sequence). With 1 base removed from V and 13 bases from J, the gap between germline ends came to 5 bases. CDR3 DNA: TGTGCCAGTAGTATAGCCAGAGTCCTGACTTTC. Its protein is CASSIARVLTF.

This clonotype was counted between two and nine times. The chain uses TRBV4-1 and TRBJ2-7; D is ambiguous. Trimming removed 0 bases at V and 6 bases at J, with 6 bases between. The CDR3 runs 12 residues. Germline V lookup: CDR1 MGHRA, CDR2 YSYEKL. CDR3 DNA sequence: TGCGCCAGCAGCCAAGATGGCAGCGAGCAGTACTTC. Translation gives CASSQDGSEQYF.

This clonotype was recorded a few times. The chain combines TRBV5-1 with TRBJ2-7; TRBD2 agrees at 10 bases. This CDR3 contains 17 residues. The V segment lost 3 bases and the J segment 4 bases; nucleotides outside the gene matches: 13. From germline, CDR1 is SGHRS and CDR2 YFSETQ. In DNA, the CDR3 is TGCGCCAGCAGCTCGGGGGTGAGAAGCGGGAGGGTTTACGAGCAGTACTTC. It yields the protein CASSSGVRSGRVYEQYF.

This clonotype was counted ten times or more. The rearrangement uses TRBV6-1 and TRBJ2-1, with 10 bases matching TRBD2. V shed 6 bases and J 4 bases; nucleotides not matched to a gene: 6. The CDR3 runs 15 residues. Germline V lookup: CDR1 MNHNS, CDR2 SASEGT. CDR3 DNA sequence: TGTGCCAGCAGGCAGGGACTAGCGTATTACAATGAGCAGTTCTTC. The encoded protein is CASRQGLAYYNEQFF.

This clonotype was counted ten times or more. The chain recombines TRBV2 with TRBJ2-3; 13 bases map to TRBD2. Trimming removed 6 bases from V and 4 bases from J; junction bases left unmatched: 1. The CDR3 loop spans 14 amino acids. Germline V CDR1 and CDR2: SNHLY, FYNNEI. The CDR3 DNA is TGTGCCAGCAGCGGACTAGCGGGAGCAGATACGCAGTATTTT. Translated, it gives CASSGLAGADTQYF.

In this sample, this clonotype turned up many times. The chain carries TRBV10-3 and TRBJ2-7, with D unclear. This CDR3 comprises 14 residues. Germline V gives CDR1 ENHRY, CDR2 SYGVKD. The ends were cut back, 0 bases at V and 3 bases at J, with 9 bases in the middle. CDR3 region: CAISESGRNYEQYF. CDR3 nucleotides: TGTGCCATCAGTGAGTCGGGTCGGAACTACGAGCAGTACTTC.

This clonotype was picked up a small number of times. The gene calls are TRBV5-5 and TRBJ1-2, with D unresolved. Trimming stripped 7 bases from V and 6 bases from J, with 13 bases between. The CDR3 extends over 12 amino acids. Germline-derived CDR1 and CDR2 are SGHKS and YYEKEE (reference sequence). The CDR3 sequence: CASVRGVDGYTF. In DNA form, the CDR3 reads TGTGCCAGCGTCCGTGGAGTGGATGGCTACACCTTC.

The chain joins TRBV9 to TRBJ2-5; tentatively, D is TRBD1 (5 bases). Germline-derived CDR1 and CDR2 are SGDLS and YYNGEE. There are 14 residues in the CDR3. V lost 4 bases and J lost 1, with 11 bases in between. The CDR3 coding sequence is TGTGCCAGCAGCCCACGACAGTCCCAAGAGACCCAGTACTTC. Residues: CASSPRQSQETQYF.

The V call is TRBV11-3, the J call TRBJ1-1, with a tentative D call TRBD1 (5 bases). V shed 5 bases and J shed 1 base, with 14 bases lying between them. This CDR3 spans 15 amino acids. Germline V gene lookup returns CDR1 SGHNT and CDR2 YENEEA. Written as DNA, the CDR3 is TGTGCCAGCAGCCCCCAGGGACTGCAGAACACTGAAGCTTTCTTT. Protein product: CASSPQGLQNTEAFF.

The chain combines TRBV5-5 with TRBJ1-2, with 8 bases fitting TRBD1. Germline V gene lookup returns CDR1 SGHKS and CDR2 YYEKEE (reference sequence). Losses at the gene ends were 4 bases for V and 8 bases for J; bases not matched to a gene: 7. The CDR3 runs to 13 residues. The CDR3 here is CASSRQGLRGYTF. The CDR3 DNA follows: TGTGCCAGCAGCCGACAGGGGCTTCGGGGCTACACCTTC.

The V and J genes are TRBV10-3 and TRBJ2-7; D assignment may be TRBD1 or TRBD2 (6 bases each). The CDR3 sequence is 14 residues long. Trimming pared 8 bases from V and 4 bases from J, leaving 18 bases between. Germline assignment: CDR1 ENHRY and CDR2 SYGVKD. The CDR3: CAIGGPMGSYEQYF. Written as DNA, the CDR3 is TGTGCCATCGGGGGGCCCATGGGTAGTTACGAGCAGTACTTC.

The J gene is TRBJ2-7, the V gene TRBV5-1, with 13 positions matching TRBD2. Germline V CDR1 and CDR2: SGHRS, YFSETQ. V gave up 2 bases and J gave up 7 bases; unmatched junction bases: 15. This CDR3 is built from 18 residues. The CDR3 sequence: CASSLTSGRAQRAFEQYF. The DNA of the CDR3 is TGCGCCAGCAGCTTAACTAGCGGGAGGGCACAACGAGCTTTTGAGCAGTACTTC.